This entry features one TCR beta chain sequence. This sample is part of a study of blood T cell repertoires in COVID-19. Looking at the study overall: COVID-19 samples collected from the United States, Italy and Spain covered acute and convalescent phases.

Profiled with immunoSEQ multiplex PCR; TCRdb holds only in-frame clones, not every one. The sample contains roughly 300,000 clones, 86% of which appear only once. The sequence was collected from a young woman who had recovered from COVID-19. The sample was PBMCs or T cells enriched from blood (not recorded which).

CDR3 residues: CASSQGQSNQPQHF. The CDR3 DNA follows: TGTGCCAGCAGTCAAGGACAGAGCAATCAGCCCCAGCATTTT. The chain recombines TRBV27 with TRBJ1-5; possible D gene TRBD1, 6 bases. This CDR3 comprises 14 residues. Trimming shortened V by 5 bases and J by 1 base, and 9 bases separated the two germline ends. CDR1 is MNHEY, CDR2 SMNVEV, per germline (reference sequence).